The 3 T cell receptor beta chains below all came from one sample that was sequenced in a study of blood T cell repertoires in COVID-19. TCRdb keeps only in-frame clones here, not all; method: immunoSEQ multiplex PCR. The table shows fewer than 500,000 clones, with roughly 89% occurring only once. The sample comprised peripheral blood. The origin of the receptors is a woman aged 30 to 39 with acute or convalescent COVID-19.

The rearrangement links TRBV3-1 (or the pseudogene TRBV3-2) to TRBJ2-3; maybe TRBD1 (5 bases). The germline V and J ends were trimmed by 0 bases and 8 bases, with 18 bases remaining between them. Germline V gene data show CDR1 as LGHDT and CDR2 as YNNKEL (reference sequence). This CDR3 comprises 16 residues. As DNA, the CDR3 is TGTGCCAGCAGCCAAGAATCAGGCTTCGTAAGGGGTACGCAGTATTTT. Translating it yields CASSQESGFVRGTQYF.

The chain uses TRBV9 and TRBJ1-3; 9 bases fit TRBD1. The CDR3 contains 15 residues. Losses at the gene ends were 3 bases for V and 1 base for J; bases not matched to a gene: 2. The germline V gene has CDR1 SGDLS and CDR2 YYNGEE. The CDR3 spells CASSEDRGSGNTIYF. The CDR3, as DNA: TGTGCCAGCAGCGAGGACAGGGGATCTGGAAACACCATATATTTT.

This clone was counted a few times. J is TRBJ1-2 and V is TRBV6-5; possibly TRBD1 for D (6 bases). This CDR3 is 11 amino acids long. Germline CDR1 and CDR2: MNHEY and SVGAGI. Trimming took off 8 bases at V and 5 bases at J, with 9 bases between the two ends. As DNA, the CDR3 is TGTGCCAGCCGGGACAATTATGGCTACACCTTC. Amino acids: CASRDNYGYTF.